Below, 2 T cell receptor beta chains from the same sample are listed, as sequenced in a study of cytomegalovirus exposure and HLA in healthy donors. Amplification used 60 Vbeta primers and 13 Jbeta primers. The assay was immunoSEQ multiplex PCR, and TCRdb's table has in-frame clones only and misses some. The sample contains around 100,000 clones, over 80% of which appear only once. Source material: PBMCs. The receptors shown here come from a female donor in good health and CMV-seropositive.

In its sample, this clone was seen a few times. The V gene is TRBV5-8, the J gene TRBJ2-7; a possible D gene is TRBD2 (6 bases). Germline V gives CDR1 SGHTS, CDR2 YDEGEE. V gave up 4 bases and J gave up 0 bases, with 8 bases separating them. CDR3 length: 13 residues. The CDR3 sequence: CASSRDFSYEQYF. The CDR3 region has the DNA TGTGCCAGCAGCCGGGACTTCTCCTACGAGCAGTACTTC.

The chain links TRBV6-1 to TRBJ2-3; TRBD2 aligns across 12 bases. The CDR3 loop spans 15 amino acids. Germline V CDR1 and CDR2: MNHNS, SASEGT. The V gene end was trimmed by 6 bases and the J gene end by 6 bases; junction bases not matched to a gene: 7. CDR3 sequence: CASRYLAGGRDTQYF. The CDR3 DNA is TGTGCCAGCAGATATCTAGCGGGGGGGCGTGATACGCAGTATTTT.